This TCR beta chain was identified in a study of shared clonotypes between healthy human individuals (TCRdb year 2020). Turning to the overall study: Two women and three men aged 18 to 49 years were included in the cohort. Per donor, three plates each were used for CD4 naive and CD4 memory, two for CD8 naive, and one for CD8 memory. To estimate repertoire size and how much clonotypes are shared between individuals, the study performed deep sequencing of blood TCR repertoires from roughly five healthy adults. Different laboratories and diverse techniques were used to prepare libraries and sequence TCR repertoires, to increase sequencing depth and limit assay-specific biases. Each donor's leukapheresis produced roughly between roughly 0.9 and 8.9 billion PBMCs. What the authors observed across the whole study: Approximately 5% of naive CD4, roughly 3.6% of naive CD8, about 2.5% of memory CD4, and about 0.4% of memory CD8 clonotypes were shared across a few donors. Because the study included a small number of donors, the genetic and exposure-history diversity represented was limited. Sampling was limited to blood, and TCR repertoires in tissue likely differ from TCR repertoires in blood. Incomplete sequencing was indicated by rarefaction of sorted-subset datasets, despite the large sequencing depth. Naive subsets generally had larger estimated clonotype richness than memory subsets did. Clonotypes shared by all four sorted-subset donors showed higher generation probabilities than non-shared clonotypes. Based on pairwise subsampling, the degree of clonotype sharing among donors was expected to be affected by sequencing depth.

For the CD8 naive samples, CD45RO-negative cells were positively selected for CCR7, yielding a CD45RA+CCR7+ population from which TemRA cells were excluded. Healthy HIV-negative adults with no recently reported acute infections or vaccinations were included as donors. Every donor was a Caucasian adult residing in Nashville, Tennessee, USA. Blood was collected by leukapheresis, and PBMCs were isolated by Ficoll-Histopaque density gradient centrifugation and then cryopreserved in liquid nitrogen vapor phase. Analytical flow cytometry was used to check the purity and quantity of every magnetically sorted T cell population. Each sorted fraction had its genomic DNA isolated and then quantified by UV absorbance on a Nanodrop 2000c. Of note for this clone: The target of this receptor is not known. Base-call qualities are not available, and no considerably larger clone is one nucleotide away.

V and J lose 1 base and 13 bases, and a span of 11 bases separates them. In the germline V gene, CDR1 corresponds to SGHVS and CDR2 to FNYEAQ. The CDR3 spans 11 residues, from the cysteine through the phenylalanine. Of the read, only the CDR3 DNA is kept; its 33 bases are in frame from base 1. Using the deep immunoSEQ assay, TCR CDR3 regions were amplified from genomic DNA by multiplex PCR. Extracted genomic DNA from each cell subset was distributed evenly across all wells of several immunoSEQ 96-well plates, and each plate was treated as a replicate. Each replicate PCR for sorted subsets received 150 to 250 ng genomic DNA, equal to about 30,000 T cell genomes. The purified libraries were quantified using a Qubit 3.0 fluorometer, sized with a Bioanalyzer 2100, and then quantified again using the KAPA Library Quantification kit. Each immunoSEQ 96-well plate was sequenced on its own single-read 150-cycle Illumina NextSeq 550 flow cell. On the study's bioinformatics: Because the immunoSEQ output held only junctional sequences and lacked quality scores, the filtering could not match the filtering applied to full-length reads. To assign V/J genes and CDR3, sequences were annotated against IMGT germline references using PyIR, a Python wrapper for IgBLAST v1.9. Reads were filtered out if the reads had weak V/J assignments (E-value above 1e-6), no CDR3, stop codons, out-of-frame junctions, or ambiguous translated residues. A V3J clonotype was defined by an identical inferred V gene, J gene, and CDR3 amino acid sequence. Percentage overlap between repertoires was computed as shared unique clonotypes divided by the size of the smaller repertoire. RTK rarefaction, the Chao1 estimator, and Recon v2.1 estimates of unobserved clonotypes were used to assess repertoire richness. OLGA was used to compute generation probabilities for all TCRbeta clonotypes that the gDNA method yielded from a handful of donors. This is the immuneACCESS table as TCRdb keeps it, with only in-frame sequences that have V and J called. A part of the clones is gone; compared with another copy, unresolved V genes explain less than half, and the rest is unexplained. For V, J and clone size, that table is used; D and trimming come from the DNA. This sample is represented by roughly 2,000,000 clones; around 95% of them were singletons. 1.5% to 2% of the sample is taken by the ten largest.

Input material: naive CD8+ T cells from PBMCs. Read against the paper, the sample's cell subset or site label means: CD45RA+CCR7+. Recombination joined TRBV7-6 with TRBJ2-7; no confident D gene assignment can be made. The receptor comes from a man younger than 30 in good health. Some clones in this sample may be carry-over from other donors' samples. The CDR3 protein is CASSLVGPVYF. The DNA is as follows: TGTGCCAGCAGCTTAGTGGGTCCGGTCTACTTC.